Here is one T cell receptor beta chain with its context. Its antigen remains unidentified. A sample-barcoded 5' primer and a J-beta primer mix were used in a second PCR of roughly 7 to 11 cycles. Each cDNA was tagged by a template-switch adaptor containing 12 random nucleotides. CDR3-containing paired-end reads numbered at least 2.5 million in each sample. TCRdb processed the 5' RACE reads anew with MiXCR; each CDR3 protein has one entry. The data contain approximately 800,000 distinct CDR3 sequences, about 53% of them singletons. The sample originates from a study of blood T cells in healthy people across ages. Trimming left V 2 bases short and J 8 bases short, with 8 bases between. CDR3 size: 12 residues. Germline values: CDR1 SEHNR, CDR2 FQNEAQ (reference sequence). Study conclusions and caveats: Because sorting was not performed, PBMCs prevented conclusive naive versus antigen-experienced comparison.

The material sequenced was blood. The receptor comes from a man older than 75 in good health. The chain couples TRBV7-9 to TRBJ2-3; D is uncertain. CDR3 DNA sequence: TGTGCCAGCAGCTTATTAAAAGGTACGCAGTATTTT. Translation gives CASSLLKGTQYF.